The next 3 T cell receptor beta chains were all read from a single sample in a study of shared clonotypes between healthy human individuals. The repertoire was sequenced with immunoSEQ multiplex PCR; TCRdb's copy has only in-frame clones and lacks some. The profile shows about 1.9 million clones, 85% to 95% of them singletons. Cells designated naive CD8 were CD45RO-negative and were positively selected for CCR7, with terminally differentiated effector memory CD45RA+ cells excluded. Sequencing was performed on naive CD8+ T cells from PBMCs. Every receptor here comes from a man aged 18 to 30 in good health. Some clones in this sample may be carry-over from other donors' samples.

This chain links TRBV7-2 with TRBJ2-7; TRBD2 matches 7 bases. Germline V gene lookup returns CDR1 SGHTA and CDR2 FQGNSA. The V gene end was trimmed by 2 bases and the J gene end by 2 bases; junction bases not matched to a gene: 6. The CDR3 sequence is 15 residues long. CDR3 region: CASSLPSGITYEQYF. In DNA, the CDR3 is TGTGCCAGCAGCTTACCTAGCGGCATCACCTACGAGCAGTACTTC.

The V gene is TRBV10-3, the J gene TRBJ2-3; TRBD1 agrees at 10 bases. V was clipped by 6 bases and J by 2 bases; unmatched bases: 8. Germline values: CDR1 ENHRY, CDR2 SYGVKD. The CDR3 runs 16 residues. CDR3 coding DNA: TGTGCCATCAGCCCGGGACAGGGGCAACCCACAGATACGCAGTATTTT. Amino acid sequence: CAISPGQGQPTDTQYF.

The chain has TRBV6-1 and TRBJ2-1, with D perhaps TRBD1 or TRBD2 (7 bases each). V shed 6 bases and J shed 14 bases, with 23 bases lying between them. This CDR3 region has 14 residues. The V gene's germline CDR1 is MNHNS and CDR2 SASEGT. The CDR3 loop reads CASRGGTEGVQKFF. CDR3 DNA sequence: TGTGCCAGCAGGGGAGGGACAGAGGGGGTCCAGAAGTTCTTC.